The rows below give T cell receptor beta chains drawn from one sample of a study of a mutant IDH1 vaccine in newly diagnosed glioma. Clones were sequenced by immunoSEQ multiplex PCR, and TCRdb holds only the in-frame ones, with some missing. The data contain 110,000 or so clones, approximately 87% of them singletons. No antigen has been identified for these receptors. The sequencing used PBMCs, collected from a glioma patient whose treatment included an IDH1 peptide vaccine. Source of these receptors: a woman in her 50s with glioma. CDR3s include the opening cysteine and the closing phenylalanine or tryptophan. A D gene is named only where the DNA matches it firmly. Some rows have no size entry. The others give once, few or many, or a class for an expanded clone.

TRBV4-1	TRBD2	TRBJ2-5	NA	CASSQGPSSGKETQYF	TGCGCCAGCAGCCAAGGGCCTTCTAGCGGGAAGGAGACCCAGTACTTC
TRBV12-5	TRBD1	TRBJ2-2	NA	CASGLSRSRDREVAGELFF	TGTGCTAGTGGTTTGTCTAGGTCGCGGGACAGGGAAGTAGCCGGGGAGCTGTTTTTT
TRBV19	NA	TRBJ2-3	once	CASSIDGGTDTQYF	TGTGCCAGTAGTATAGACGGCGGGACAGATACGCAGTATTTT
TRBV10-3	NA	TRBJ2-5	NA	CAISESQGSPRGTQYF	TGTGCCATCAGTGAGTCGCAGGGAAGTCCAAGAGGGACCCAGTACTTC
TRBV6-4	NA	TRBJ2-2	once	CASRNLANTGELFF	TGTGCCAGCAGGAACCTAGCAAACACCGGGGAGCTGTTTTTT
TRBV5-5	TRBD1	TRBJ1-2	NA	CASSTGGLAIDYGYTF	TGTGCCAGTTCGACAGGGGGCTTGGCGATTGACTATGGCTACACCTTC
TRBV6-6	NA	TRBJ2-2	NA	CASLPPRRGGELFF	TGTGCCAGCCTCCCCCCTCGCCGGGGCGGGGAGCTGTTTTTT
TRBV30	NA	TRBJ2-7	NA	CAWSPGIGDEQYF	TGTGCCTGGAGCCCTGGTATCGGAGACGAGCAGTACTTC
TRBV10-3	NA	TRBJ2-5	NA	CATFPGQETQYF	TGTGCCACCTTCCCCGGGCAAGAGACCCAGTACTTC
TRBV10-3	NA	TRBJ2-5	NA	CAISVRAGVQETQYF	TGTGCCATCAGTGTTCGAGCGGGCGTACAAGAGACCCAGTACTTC
TRBV6-6	NA	TRBJ2-2	NA	CASSSPTTNTGELFF	TGTGCCAGCAGCTCCCCCACTACGAACACCGGGGAGCTGTTTTTT
TRBV5-6	TRBD2	TRBJ2-2	NA	CASTIRGLAGNTGELFF	TGTGCCAGCACAATCCGAGGGCTAGCGGGGAACACCGGGGAGCTGTTTTTT
TRBV6-1	NA	TRBJ2-7	NA	CASSEEVVWGSSYEQYF	TGTGCCAGCAGTGAAGAAGTAGTCTGGGGTAGCTCCTACGAGCAGTACTTC
TRBV15	TRBD2	TRBJ2-7	NA	CATSRGGRGAAREQYF	TGTGCCACCAGCAGAGGAGGGAGGGGCGCAGCGAGGGAGCAGTACTTC
TRBV9	NA	TRBJ1-1	NA	CASSSGQTNTEAFF	TGTGCCAGCAGTAGCGGACAGACGAACACTGAAGCTTTCTTT
TRBV10-3	NA	TRBJ1-4	NA	CAISEVTNEKLFF	TGTGCCATCAGTGAGGTCACTAATGAAAAACTGTTTTTT
TRBV7-9	NA	TRBJ2-7	NA	CASSLAQGRNEQYF	TGTGCCAGCAGCTTAGCGCAGGGTCGAAACGAGCAGTACTTC
TRBV18	TRBD1	TRBJ1-4	NA	CASSPGQGNEKLFF	TGTGCCAGCTCACCGGGACAGGGGAATGAAAAACTGTTTTTT
TRBV7-9	NA	TRBJ2-1	NA	CASLSLLQEFF	TGTGCCAGCTTATCACTACTTCAAGAGTTCTTC
TRBV30	NA	TRBJ2-1	once	CAWSVPNGNEQFF	TGTGCCTGGAGTGTACCGAACGGGAATGAGCAGTTCTTC
TRBV7-9	NA	TRBJ1-5	NA	CASSPGDQPQHF	TGTGCCAGCAGCCCGGGGGATCAGCCCCAGCATTTT
TRBV11-2	NA	TRBJ2-5	NA	CASSQRTDSRETQYF	TGTGCCAGCAGCCAACGGACCGACTCGAGAGAGACCCAGTACTTC
TRBV25-1	NA	TRBJ2-7	NA	CASSAVTGKAGYEQYF	TGTGCCAGCAGTGCGGTCACAGGGAAAGCGGGTTACGAGCAGTACTTC